Sequencing of this T cell receptor beta chain was carried out in a study of shared clonotypes between healthy human individuals. Using immunoSEQ multiplex PCR, the repertoire was profiled, and TCRdb retains in-frame clones only, with some absent. The sample lists approximately 2.5 million clones, roughly 92% occurring once. Looked up from germline, CDR1 is MNHEY and CDR2 is SVGAGI. Trimming removed 2 bases at V and 3 bases at J, with 11 bases between. The length of the CDR3 is 14 residues. Study-wide results and caveats: Naive subsets typically showed greater estimated richness than memory subsets.

Details on this clone: What it binds is unknown.

Sequenced input: naive CD4+ T cells sorted from blood. Indicated subset: CD45RA+ positively selected. This chain uses TRBV6-5 with TRBJ2-7; D uncertain. The source of this sequence is a young man in good health. CDR3: CASSYVGYGYEQYF. CDR3 DNA: TGTGCCAGCAGTTACGTAGGGTACGGCTACGAGCAGTACTTC.